A selection of T cell receptor beta chains follows, all from one sample in a study of T cell responses to AZD1222 COVID-19 vaccine. Produced via immunoSEQ multiplex PCR; TCRdb's table is partial and in-frame only. Here the sample spans tens of thousands of clones, 85% to 90% being singletons. This specimen was peripheral blood, taken 28 days after the second AZD1222 dose. These receptors all stem from an adult who received the AZD1222 COVID-19 vaccine. Each CDR3 is given with its conserved first and last residue. Fields, in order: J gene, D gene, V gene, CDR3 protein. The D gene is left open where the match is weak.

TRBJ2-5,TRBD1,TRBV15,CATSLYPRDRGSQETQYF
TRBJ2-7,TRBD1,TRBV15,CATSRDAGTGGYEQYF
TRBJ1-5,TRBD1,TRBV6-1,CASSEAQGAHNQPQHF
TRBJ1-4,TRBD1,TRBV27,CASSLSASRDSLGEKLFF
TRBJ2-2,TRBD1,TRBV12-5,CASGLAYGTGGTGELFF
TRBJ1-2,-,TRBV2,CASSGGGRADYGYTF
TRBJ1-5,-,TRBV19,CASSIPPAGQPQHF
TRBJ1-6,-,TRBV3-1/TRBV3-2,CASSQEVQGNSPLHF
TRBJ1-4,TRBD1,TRBV6-5,CASRRTGGEKLFF
TRBJ2-7,TRBD1,TRBV27,CASSPRDRGGEQYF
TRBJ2-7,-,TRBV30,CAWSVLGSGEQYF
TRBJ1-2,TRBD1,TRBV6-5,CASSSDRAGNYGYTF
TRBJ2-3,TRBD2,TRBV5-1,CASSLAGLAGGLNTDTQYF
TRBJ1-5,-,TRBV5-1,CASSPLGGSNQPQHF
TRBJ1-5,-,TRBV3-1/TRBV3-2,CASSQGGAAQPQHF
TRBJ1-5,-,TRBV28,CASRPGTLNQPQHF
TRBJ2-7,-,TRBV7-9,CASSLGSGLASDEQYF
TRBJ1-5,-,TRBV2,CASSTYSGNQPQHF
TRBJ2-5,TRBD1,TRBV5-4,CASSLEWDRRETQYF